Detailed here is one TCR beta chain. Its antigen is not known. The sample is drawn from a study of neurological immune-mediated disorders. V lost 6 bases to trimming and J lost 2 bases; unmatched junction nucleotides: 11. Germline V CDR1 and CDR2: MNHEY, SVGAGI. The CDR3 has 16 residues. Time point meaning: longitudinal time-point 1 (baseline). Volunteers attending a blood bank in Maryland, USA, served as healthy controls. With 10-nucleotide random UMIs, 5'RACE was used to make the cDNA. TCRdb passed the 5' RACE reads through MiXCR, listing each CDR3 protein once. The profile covers about 49,000 distinct CDR3 sequences, with more than 8.5% appearing a single time and less than 2% taken by the ten largest. Study-wide results and caveats: Multiple sclerosis patients had less TCR clonal expansion than even healthy controls, unlike HTLV-1-associated myelopathy.

Specimen: PBMCs. This rearrangement joins TRBV6-5 to TRBJ1-1; 8 nucleotides align to TRBD1. The clonotype originates from a woman aged 40 to 50 in good health. The CDR3 sequence: CASSRRRTGTNTEAFF. For the CDR3, the DNA is TGTGCCAGCAGCCGTAGGAGGACAGGGACTAACACTGAAGCTTTCTTT.